This T cell receptor beta chain is from a study of shared clonotypes between healthy human individuals. General study results and limits: All-four-donor shared clonotypes had higher generation probabilities than non-shared clonotypes did.

Worth noting for this clone: What it recognizes is unknown.

Data came from immunoSEQ multiplex PCR; TCRdb stores just in-frame clones and leaves some out. There are millions of clones in the sample; over 85% occur only once, and 0.85% to 1.3% lies in the top ten. CD45RO-negative CD8 cells positively selected for CCR7 made up the naive population, which excluded terminally differentiated effector memory CD45RA+ cells. Recent acute infections and vaccinations were absent in the healthy HIV-negative adult donors. Those who donated, Caucasian adults without exception, all lived in Nashville, Tennessee. This CDR3 comprises 16 residues. The trim removed 2 bases at V and 4 bases at J, leaving 8 bases unmatched. Germline assignment: CDR1 SGDLS and CDR2 YYNGEE.

The receptor was isolated from a man aged 18 to 29 in good health. Sequencing was done on a sample of naive CD8+ T cells sorted from blood. The genes are TRBV9 and TRBJ2-1; 8 bases match TRBD2. This CDR3 is CASSVSGAKGYNEQFF. The CDR3 nucleotides read TGTGCCAGCAGCGTTAGCGGGGCCAAGGGATACAATGAGCAGTTCTTC.